This T cell receptor beta chain is from a study of beta chain features in type 1 diabetes. Whole-study context: Patients were similar to healthy donors in age and gender (as well as in cell yields).

cDNA synthesis used the whole RNA isolate, giving expressed TCRB sequences. Data came from immunoSEQ multiplex PCR; TCRdb stores just in-frame clones and leaves some out. The table lists 500,000 to 850,000 clones, about an eighth of them singletons. Findings and limits, study-wide: The question left open here concerned HLA type influencing TCRB rearrangement. The study found moderately but significantly shorter TCRB CDR3s in all four CD4+ subsets of Type 1 diabetes patients.

Trimming took 3 bases from V and 7 from J; bases not matched to a gene: 6. Germline loops: CDR1 SGHAT, CDR2 FQNNGV. The CDR3 is made up of 14 amino acids. Cell sorting via CD45RO/CCR7/CD25/CD127/CD95/CD27 was performed to obtain CD4+ naive, central memory, regulatory and stem cell-like memory cells. A word on this clone: The antigen remains unidentified.

Material for sequencing was naive CD4+ T cells from blood. This receptor was obtained from a man younger than 35 with type 1 diabetes. This chain connects TRBV11-2 to TRBJ1-5, with 7 nucleotides matching TRBD1. CDR3 region: CASSFQGVNQPQHF. As DNA, the CDR3 is TGTGCCAGCAGCTTCCAGGGGGTGAACCAGCCCCAGCATTTT.